Below are 5 T cell receptor beta chains sequenced from a single sample in a study of blood T cell repertoires in COVID-19. Clones were sequenced by immunoSEQ multiplex PCR, and TCRdb holds only the in-frame ones, with some missing. The sample has roughly 320,000 clones, just under 90% seen once. The source material was peripheral blood. All receptors derive from a woman aged 25 to 39 with COVID-19, enrolled during active disease.

The sample holds one count of this clone. The V gene is TRBV18, the J gene TRBJ2-5; a weak D match, TRBD1 (5 bases). Germline V gene lookup returns CDR1 KGHSH and CDR2 LQKENI. V was pared by 0 bases and J by 4 bases, with 15 bases between. The CDR3 spans 16 residues. CDR3 coding DNA: TGTGCCAGCTCACCACCGGAGACAGCACCGGGAGAGACCCAGTACTTC. Translated, it gives CASSPPETAPGETQYF.

The DNA for the CDR3 is TGCGCCAGCAGCCAAGAGGGGCCGAGCTCCTATAATTCACCCCTCCACTTT. Protein product: CASSQEGPSSYNSPLHF. The gene calls are TRBV4-1 and TRBJ1-6, with a weak D call TRBD1 (5 bases). Looked up from germline, CDR1 is MGHRA and CDR2 is YSYEKL. This CDR3 is built from 17 residues. Between the trimmed V and J ends, which lost 0 bases and 0 bases, there was a span of 9 bases.

V is TRBV15 and J is TRBJ1-4; TRBD1 aligns across 8 bases. Germline loops: CDR1 LNHNV, CDR2 YYDKDF (reference sequence). V dropped 1 base and J dropped 4; count of bases not matched to a gene: 5. The length of the CDR3 is 16 residues. CDR3 amino acids: CATSRGLGQGNEKLFF. The CDR3 DNA is TGTGCCACCAGCAGAGGTCTAGGACAGGGTAATGAAAAACTGTTTTTT.

This chain uses TRBV6-5 with TRBJ2-2; D not certain. The CDR3 has 13 amino acids. CDR1 is MNHEY and CDR2 is SVGAGI in the germline V gene. V was cut by 6 bases and J by 4 bases, with 9 bases left in between. The CDR3 coding sequence is TGTGCCAGCAGCGCTAGGAGCACCGGGGAGCTGTTTTTT. Its protein product is CASSARSTGELFF.

The sample holds a few counts of this clone. The chain recombines TRBV4-1 with TRBJ1-4; D gene uncertain. Germline CDR1 is MGHRA and CDR2 is YSYEKL. The CDR3 covers 15 residues. Trimming cost V 1 base and J 5 bases, with 11 bases left between them. The CDR3 nucleotides are TGCGCCAGCAGCCAAGTGGAGGGCATAAATGAAAAACTGTTTTTT. Translated: CASSQVEGINEKLFF.